This T cell receptor (beta chain) was sequenced for a study of cytomegalovirus exposure and HLA in healthy donors. PCR used 60 Vbeta primers and 13 Jbeta primers. Generated by immunoSEQ multiplex PCR, the TCRdb table keeps only in-frame clones and is missing some. The sample holds 150,000 or so clones; 75% are singletons and the top ten take over 3%. The CDR3 covers 15 residues. Trimming at V came to 4 bases and at J to 3 bases, leaving 4 bases not matched to a gene. Germline V gene lookup returns CDR1 SGHRS and CDR2 YFSETQ. This clonotype was obtained from a man aged 40-50 years in good health and CMV-seronegative. Source material: PBMCs. The chain links TRBV5-1 to TRBJ2-2; 9 nucleotides agree with TRBD1. The CDR3 DNA sequence: TGCGCCAGCAGCCCTGACAGGGGGTACACCGGGGAGCTGTTTTTT. It translates to CASSPDRGYTGELFF.